The rows below give T cell receptor beta chains drawn from one sample of a study of T-cell reconstitution after alpha-beta-depleted transplantation in children. MiXCR, applied by TCRdb to the PCR reads, yields one record per CDR3 protein. The table has hundreds of thousands of distinct CDR3 sequences, approximately 15% seen once; the top ten hold 0.8% to 1.1%. The sample here was PBMCs from the stem cell graft donor, taken from the stem cell graft. Receptors originate from a human donor who donated a stem cell graft to a child with acute myeloid leukemia. The CDR3 runs from the conserved cysteine through the conserved F or W. A D gene is named only where the DNA matches it firmly. Size is stated for part of the rows, as once, few or many counts, or as a class when the clone is expanded.

CDR3 DNA: TGTGCCAGCAGCTCGCCCGGGACTAGTGGCACAGATACGCAGTATTTT
CDR3 protein: CASSSPGTSGTDTQYF
V gene: TRBV5-6
D gene: TRBD2
J gene: TRBJ2-3
clone size: many

CDR3 DNA: TGTGCCAGCAGTCGCACACTAGCGACCTTCACCTACGAGCAGTACTTC
CDR3 protein: CASSRTLATFTYEQYF
V gene: TRBV6-2/TRBV6-3
D gene: TRBD2
J gene: TRBJ2-7
clone size: few

CDR3 DNA: TGCAGTGCTAGACCGGGACAGGGACGGGCCCAGTACTTC
CDR3 protein: CSARPGQGRAQYF
V gene: TRBV20-1
D gene: TRBD1
J gene: TRBJ2-5
clone size: many

CDR3 DNA: TGTGCCAGCAGCTTATTGAGGGGCACGACCGGGGAGCTGTTTTTT
CDR3 protein: CASSLLRGTTGELFF
V gene: TRBV7-2
D gene: -
J gene: TRBJ2-2
clone size: -

CDR3 DNA: TGCAGTGCTCGACAGGGGGCAATGAATTCACCCCTCCACTTT
CDR3 protein: CSARQGAMNSPLHF
V gene: TRBV20-1
D gene: TRBD1
J gene: TRBJ1-6
clone size: many

CDR3 DNA: TGTGCCAGCAGCCAAGACGCATGGTATACAGGGGCTAGCTACGAGCAGTACTTC
CDR3 protein: CASSQDAWYTGASYEQYF
V gene: TRBV3-1
D gene: TRBD1
J gene: TRBJ2-7
clone size: -

CDR3 DNA: TGTGCCACCAGCAGAGGACAGGGTCGAGGTCAGCCCCAGCATTTT
CDR3 protein: CATSRGQGRGQPQHF
V gene: TRBV15
D gene: TRBD1
J gene: TRBJ1-5
clone size: many

CDR3 DNA: TGCGCCAGCAGTCACTTACAGGGGGAGGCCGGGGAGCTGTTTTTT
CDR3 protein: CASSHLQGEAGELFF
V gene: TRBV10-1
D gene: TRBD1
J gene: TRBJ2-2
clone size: -

CDR3 DNA: TGTGCCAGCAGCTTATGGACTGGCACCTACGAGCAGTACTTC
CDR3 protein: CASSLWTGTYEQYF
V gene: TRBV7-2
D gene: -
J gene: TRBJ2-7
clone size: many

CDR3 DNA: TGCGCCAGCACCCCGGGACAGCTCTTCGTGGGCAATGAGCAGTTCTTC
CDR3 protein: CASTPGQLFVGNEQFF
V gene: TRBV5-1
D gene: TRBD1
J gene: TRBJ2-1
clone size: many

CDR3 DNA: TGTGCCAGCAGTCCCCGGGACAGCTATGGCTACACCTTC
CDR3 protein: CASSPRDSYGYTF
V gene: TRBV12-3/TRBV12-4
D gene: TRBD1
J gene: TRBJ1-2
clone size: many

CDR3 DNA: TGTGCCAGCAGTTTCCTAAGGGAGAGCTCCTACGAGCAGTACTTC
CDR3 protein: CASSFLRESSYEQYF
V gene: TRBV6-5
D gene: -
J gene: TRBJ2-7
clone size: few

CDR3 DNA: TGTGCCAGCATTCTGGGCCTTAGCAATCAGCCCCAGCATTTT
CDR3 protein: CASILGLSNQPQHF
V gene: TRBV12-3/TRBV12-4
D gene: -
J gene: TRBJ1-5
clone size: many

CDR3 DNA: TGCAGTGCTGAAGACGGTAGCTCCTACAATGAGCAGTTCTTC
CDR3 protein: CSAEDGSSYNEQFF
V gene: TRBV20-1
D gene: -
J gene: TRBJ2-1
clone size: many

CDR3 DNA: TGTGCCAGCAGCTTGGCGGGGGCAGATGAAAAACTGTTTTTT
CDR3 protein: CASSLAGADEKLFF
V gene: TRBV7-9
D gene: -
J gene: TRBJ1-4
clone size: few

CDR3 DNA: TGTGCCAGCAGCTTAGAGGGATTTGGAAACACCATATATTTT
CDR3 protein: CASSLEGFGNTIYF
V gene: TRBV7-8
D gene: -
J gene: TRBJ1-3
clone size: -